Below, one TCR beta chain is given with its context. Germline V lookup: CDR1 MDHEN, CDR2 SYDVKM. The V end lost 4 bases, the J end lost 7 bases, and 14 bases lay between the germline ends. The CDR3 has 14 amino acids. A quantity of about 0.5 to 1 ug RNA underwent reverse transcription using random hexamers. TCRdb ran MiXCR on the immunoSEQ multiplex PCR reads and lists one entry per CDR3 protein. The data show over 120,000 distinct CDR3 sequences, roughly 94% seen once. This entry belongs to a study of CD8 T cells in Susac syndrome. Study at large: Intravenous immunoglobulin alone or corticosteroids were being given to patients with Susac syndrome at blood draw, unless they were therapy-naive.

What was sequenced was CD4+ T cells from PBMCs. The TCR comes from a human donor with Susac syndrome. This chain uses TRBV28 with TRBJ1-5; D is perhaps TRBD1 (5 bases). DNA of the CDR3: TGTGCCAGCAGTTCACCCGCAGGGACGCAGCCCCAGCATTTT. Translated, it gives CASSSPAGTQPQHF.